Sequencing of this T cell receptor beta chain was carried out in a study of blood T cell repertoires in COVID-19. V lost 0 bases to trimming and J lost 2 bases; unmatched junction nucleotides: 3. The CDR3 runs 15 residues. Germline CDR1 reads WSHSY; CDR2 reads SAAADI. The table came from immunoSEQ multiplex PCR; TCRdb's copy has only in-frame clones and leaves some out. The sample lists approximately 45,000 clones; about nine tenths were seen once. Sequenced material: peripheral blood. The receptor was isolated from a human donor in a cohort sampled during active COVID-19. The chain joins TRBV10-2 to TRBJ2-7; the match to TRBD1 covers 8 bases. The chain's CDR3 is CASSESRTGPYEQYF. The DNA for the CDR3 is TGCGCCAGCAGTGAGTCCCGGACAGGGCCCTACGAGCAGTACTTC.